One sample yielded the 10 T cell receptor beta chains listed below, sequenced in a study of T cells in tuberculosis. After thawing and overnight rest, PBMC were stained with GMM-loaded CD1B tetramer, viability dye and anti-CD3 for sorting. C32 glucose monomycolate from Rhodococcus equi was loaded onto the CD1B tetramers. TCRdb's copy holds only in-frame clones and misses some; the assay was immunoSEQ multiplex PCR. The profile shows 61,000 or so clones, 81% of them singletons. Sequenced input: CD1b-GMM tetramer-negative cells sorted from PBMCs. Receptors originate from an adult woman with latent tuberculosis.

There are a few counts of this clone. This chain uses TRBV4-2 with TRBJ2-5, with 10 bases lining up with TRBD1. Germline loops: CDR1 LGHNA, CDR2 YNFKEQ. V shed 3 bases, J shed 8 bases, and the junction held 9 bases outside the gene matches. The CDR3 runs 15 residues. For the CDR3, the DNA is TGTGCCAGCAGCCAGGAGCCGGGACAGGGGAGAACCCAGTACTTC. Its protein product is CASSQEPGQGRTQYF.

V and J are TRBV28 and TRBJ1-5; tentative D call: TRBD1 (5 bases). The CDR3 is 16 amino acids. Germline CDR1 MDHEN, CDR2 SYDVKM. The germline V and J ends were trimmed by 7 bases and 5 bases, with 21 bases remaining between them. As DNA, the CDR3 is TGTGCCAGCAAGAGTGCGGGGGGGGAGCACTATCAGCCCCAGCATTTT. This sequence encodes CASKSAGGEHYQPQHF.

This clone was seen once. This chain joins TRBV4-1 and TRBJ2-1, with 9 bases identical to TRBD2. With 1 base clipped from V and 8 bases from J, the junction kept 12 bases outside the gene matches. The CDR3 totals 17 residues. Germline V gene sequence: CDR1 MGHRA, CDR2 YSYEKL. Written as DNA, the CDR3 is TGCGCCAGCAGCCAAGTTGGGGGAGCGGGGGGCCGCGATGAGCAGTTCTTC. The encoded protein is CASSQVGGAGGRDEQFF.

In this sample, this clone turned up once. The genes are TRBV5-4 and TRBJ2-1; TRBD1 matches 9 bases. Germline V gene lookup returns CDR1 SGHNT and CDR2 YYREEE (reference sequence). V lost 0 bases to trimming and J lost 10 bases; unmatched junction nucleotides: 11. This CDR3 spans 16 amino acids. CDR3 protein: CASSLAVGDRVREQFF. The CDR3 DNA follows: TGTGCCAGCAGCTTGGCCGTCGGGGACAGGGTTCGCGAGCAGTTCTTC.

The J gene is TRBJ2-5, the V gene TRBV19, with 13 bases matching TRBD2. The CDR3 is made up of 16 amino acids. The germline gives CDR1 LNHDA, CDR2 SQIVND (reference sequence). The ends lost 2 bases at V and 5 bases at J; junction bases unmatched: 5. The CDR3 is CASSITSGGGSETQYF. The CDR3 region has the DNA TGTGCCAGTAGTATAACTAGCGGGGGGGGAAGTGAGACCCAGTACTTC.

This clone was detected once. The chain carries TRBV19 and TRBJ1-5; D is unresolved. Trimming removed 8 bases at V and 0 bases at J, with 8 bases between. This CDR3 has 13 residues. Per the germline V gene, CDR1 is LNHDA and CDR2 is SQIVND (reference sequence). The CDR3 region has the DNA TGTGCCAGTGCAGGAAATAGCAATCAGCCCCAGCATTTT. Translated: CASAGNSNQPQHF.

The chain is built from TRBV7-9 and TRBJ2-1; 9 bases fit TRBD1. The CDR3 is 15 amino acids. Germline CDR1 and CDR2: SEHNR and FQNEAQ (reference sequence). V shed 1 base and J 8 bases; nucleotides not matched to a gene: 6. The CDR3 nucleotides are TGTGCCAGCAGCTTAGGACCGGACAGGGGCCATGAGCAGTTCTTC. This sequence encodes CASSLGPDRGHEQFF.

The chain couples TRBV18 to TRBJ2-7, with 8 bases aligning to TRBD1. With V trimmed by 2 bases and J by 4 bases, 7 bases remained unmatched. The V gene's germline CDR1 is KGHSH and CDR2 LQKENI. The CDR3 runs to 15 residues. The CDR3 region has the DNA TGTGCCAGCTCACCAAGAGACAGGGGTCTTTACGAGCAGTACTTC. Amino acid sequence: CASSPRDRGLYEQYF.

The chain employs TRBV7-8 and TRBJ1-5, with D maybe TRBD1 (5 bases). V was clipped by 5 bases and J by 0 bases, with 11 bases between them. CDR3 length: 15 amino acids. CDR1 is SGHVS and CDR2 is FQNEAQ in the germline V gene. CDR3 loop: CASSQTVNSNQPQHF. CDR3 nucleotides: TGTGCCAGCAGCCAGACAGTAAATAGCAATCAGCCCCAGCATTTT.

The chain joins TRBV9 to TRBJ2-3, with D perhaps matching TRBD1 (5 bases). Germline V lookup: CDR1 SGDLS, CDR2 YYNGEE. The CDR3 totals 16 residues. V lost 0 bases, J lost 2 bases, and 13 bases lay in between. The DNA of the CDR3 is TGTGCCAGCAGCGTAGGATCGACAGCTCTCACAGATACGCAGTATTTT. Translated: CASSVGSTALTDTQYF.